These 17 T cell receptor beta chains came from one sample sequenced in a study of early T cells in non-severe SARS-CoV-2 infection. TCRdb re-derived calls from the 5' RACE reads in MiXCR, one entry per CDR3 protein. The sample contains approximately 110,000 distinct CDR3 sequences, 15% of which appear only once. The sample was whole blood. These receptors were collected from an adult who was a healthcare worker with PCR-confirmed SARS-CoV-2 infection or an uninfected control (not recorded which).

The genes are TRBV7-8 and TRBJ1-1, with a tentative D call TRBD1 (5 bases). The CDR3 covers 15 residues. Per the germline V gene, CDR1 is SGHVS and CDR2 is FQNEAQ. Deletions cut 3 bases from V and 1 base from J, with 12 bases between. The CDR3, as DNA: TGTGCCAGCAGCTTTTCATCAGGGCGGAACACTGAAGCTTTCTTT. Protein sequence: CASSFSSGRNTEAFF.

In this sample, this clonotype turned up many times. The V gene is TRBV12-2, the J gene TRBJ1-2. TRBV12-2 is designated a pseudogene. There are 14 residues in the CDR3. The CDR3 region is CASRPRGANYGYTF. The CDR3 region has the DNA TGTGCAAGTCGACCCCGAGGGGCTAACTATGGCTACACCTTC.

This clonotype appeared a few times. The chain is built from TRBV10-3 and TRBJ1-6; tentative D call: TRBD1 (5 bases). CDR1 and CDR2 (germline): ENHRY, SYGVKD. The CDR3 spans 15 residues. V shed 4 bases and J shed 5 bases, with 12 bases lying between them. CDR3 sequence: CAISGDGRDNSPLHF. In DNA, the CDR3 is TGTGCCATCAGTGGGGACGGGCGGGATAATTCACCCCTCCACTTT.

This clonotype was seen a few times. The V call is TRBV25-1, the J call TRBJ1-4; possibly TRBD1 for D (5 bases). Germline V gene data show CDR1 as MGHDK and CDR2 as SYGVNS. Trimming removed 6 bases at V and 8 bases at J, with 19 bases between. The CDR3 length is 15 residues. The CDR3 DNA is TGTGCCAGCAGCCCCTCCGAAGGGACGGGCGAAAAACTGTTTTTT. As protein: CASSPSEGTGEKLFF.

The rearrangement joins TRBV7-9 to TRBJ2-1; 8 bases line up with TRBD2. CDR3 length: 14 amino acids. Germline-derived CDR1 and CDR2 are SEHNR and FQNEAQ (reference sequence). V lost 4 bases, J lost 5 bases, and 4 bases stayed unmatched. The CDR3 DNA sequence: TGTGCCAGCAGCTCCACAGCGGGGGACAATGAGCAGTTCTTC. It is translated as CASSSTAGDNEQFF.

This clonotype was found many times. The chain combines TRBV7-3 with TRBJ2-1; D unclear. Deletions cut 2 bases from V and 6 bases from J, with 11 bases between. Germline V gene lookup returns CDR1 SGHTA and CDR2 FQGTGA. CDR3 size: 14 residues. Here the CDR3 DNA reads TGTGCCAGCAGCTTATTCAGTATGGGCAATGAGCAGTTCTTC. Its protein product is CASSLFSMGNEQFF. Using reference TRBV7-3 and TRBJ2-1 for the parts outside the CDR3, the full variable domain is GAGVSQTPSNKVTEKGKYVELRCDPISGHTALYWYRQSLGQGPEFLIYFQGTGAADDSGLPNDRFFAVRPEGSVSTLKIQRTERGDSAVYLCASSLFSMGNEQFFGPGTRLTVL.

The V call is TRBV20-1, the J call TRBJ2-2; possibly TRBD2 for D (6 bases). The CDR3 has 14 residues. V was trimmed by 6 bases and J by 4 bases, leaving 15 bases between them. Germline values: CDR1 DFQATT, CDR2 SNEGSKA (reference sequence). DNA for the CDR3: TGCAGTGCCGCCGACGGGGGTTCCACCGGGGAGCTGTTTTTT. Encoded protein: CSAADGGSTGELFF.

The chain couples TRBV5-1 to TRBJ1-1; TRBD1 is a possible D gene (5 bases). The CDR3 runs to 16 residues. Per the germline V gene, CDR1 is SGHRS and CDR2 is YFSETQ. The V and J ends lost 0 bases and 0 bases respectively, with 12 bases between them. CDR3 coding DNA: TGCGCCAGCAGCTTGGCCTCTCGGGACTTGAACACTGAAGCTTTCTTT. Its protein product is CASSLASRDLNTEAFF.

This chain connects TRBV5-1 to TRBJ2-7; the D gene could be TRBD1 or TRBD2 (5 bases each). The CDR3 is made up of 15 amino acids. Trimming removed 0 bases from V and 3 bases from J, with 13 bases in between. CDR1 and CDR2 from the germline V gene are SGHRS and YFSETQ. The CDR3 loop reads CASSLAWGTRYEQYF. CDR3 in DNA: TGCGCCAGCAGCTTGGCCTGGGGGACCCGCTACGAGCAGTACTTC. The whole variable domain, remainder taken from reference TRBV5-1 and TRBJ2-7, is KAGVTQTPRYLIKTRGQQVTLSCSPISGHRSVSWYQQTPGQGLQFLFEYFSETQRNKGNFPGRFSGRQFSNSRSEMNVSTLELGDSALYLCASSLAWGTRYEQYFGPGTRLTVT.

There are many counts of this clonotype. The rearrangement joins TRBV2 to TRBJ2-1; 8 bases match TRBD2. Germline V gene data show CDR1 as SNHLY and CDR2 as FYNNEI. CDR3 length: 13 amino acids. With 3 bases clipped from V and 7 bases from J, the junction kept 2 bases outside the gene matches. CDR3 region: CASSDAGGNEQFF. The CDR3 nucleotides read TGTGCCAGCAGTGACGCGGGGGGTAATGAGCAGTTCTTC.

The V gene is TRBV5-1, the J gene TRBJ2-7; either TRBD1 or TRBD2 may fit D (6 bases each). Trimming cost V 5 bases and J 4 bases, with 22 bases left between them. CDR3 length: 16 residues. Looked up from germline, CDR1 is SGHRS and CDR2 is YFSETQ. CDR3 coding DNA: TGCGCCAGCAGTCTCGCCCCAACGGGGGCTTGGTACGAGCAGTACTTC. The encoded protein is CASSLAPTGAWYEQYF.

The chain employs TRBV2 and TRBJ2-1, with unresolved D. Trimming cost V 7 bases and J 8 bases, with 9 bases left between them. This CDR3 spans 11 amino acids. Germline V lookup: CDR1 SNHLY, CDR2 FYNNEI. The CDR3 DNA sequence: TGTGCCAGCACTCTCTCCCATGAGCAGTTCTTC. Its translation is CASTLSHEQFF.

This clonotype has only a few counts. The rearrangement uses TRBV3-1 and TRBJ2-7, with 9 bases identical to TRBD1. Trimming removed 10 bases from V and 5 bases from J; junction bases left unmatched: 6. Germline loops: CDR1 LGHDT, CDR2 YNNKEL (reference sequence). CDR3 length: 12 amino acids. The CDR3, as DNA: TGTGCCACCCGGGGACAGGGCCACGAGCAGTACTTC. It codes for CATRGQGHEQYF.

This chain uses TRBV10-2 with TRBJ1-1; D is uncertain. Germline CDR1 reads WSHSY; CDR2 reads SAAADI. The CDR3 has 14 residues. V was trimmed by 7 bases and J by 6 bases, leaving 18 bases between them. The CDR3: CASTVQAASAEAFF. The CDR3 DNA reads TGCGCCAGCACGGTTCAGGCGGCGTCGGCTGAAGCTTTCTTT.

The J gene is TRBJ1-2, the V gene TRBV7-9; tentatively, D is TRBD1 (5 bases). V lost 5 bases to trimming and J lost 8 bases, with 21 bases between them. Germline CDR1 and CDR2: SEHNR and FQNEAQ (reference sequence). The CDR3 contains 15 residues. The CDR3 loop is CASSPARAGSEGYTF. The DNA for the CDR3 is TGTGCCAGCAGCCCGGCACGGGCAGGGAGTGAGGGCTACACCTTC.

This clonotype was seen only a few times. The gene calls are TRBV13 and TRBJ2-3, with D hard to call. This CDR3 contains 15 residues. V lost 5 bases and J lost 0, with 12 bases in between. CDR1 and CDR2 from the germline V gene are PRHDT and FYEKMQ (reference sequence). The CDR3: CASSPTETSTDTQYF. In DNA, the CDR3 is TGTGCCAGCAGCCCTACAGAGACTAGCACAGATACGCAGTATTTT.

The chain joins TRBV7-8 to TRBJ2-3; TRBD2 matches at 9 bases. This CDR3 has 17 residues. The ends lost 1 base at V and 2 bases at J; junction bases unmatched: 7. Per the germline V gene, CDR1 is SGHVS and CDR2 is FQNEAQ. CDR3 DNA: TGTGCCAGCAGCTTAGGCGCTAGCGGGGCCCACACAGATACGCAGTATTTT. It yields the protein CASSLGASGAHTDTQYF.